The 8 T cell receptor beta chains below all came from one sample that was sequenced in a study of regulatory T cells in long-lasting Graves disease. This sample's time point: newly diagnosed GD, antithyroid drugs for less than 3 months. The TCR library was made from RNA that had been extracted from PBMCs in TRIzol. Arm-PCR of CDR3 regions and iRepertoire HTBI primers were the basis on which TCR beta libraries were built. MiXCR, run by TCRdb on the multiplex PCR reads, gives a single entry per CDR3 protein. The sample yields around 450,000 distinct CDR3 sequences, roughly 15% seen once. These records were also assigned to another study, of T cells in Graves' hyperthyroidism and ophthalmopathy.

Sequencing used peripheral blood mononuclear cells (PBMCs), obtained at new diagnosis, from a patient treated with antithyroid drugs. These receptors all stem from a woman aged 40 to 50 with Graves disease.

Note on this clonotype: This sequence may be a read error, since a much larger clone differs from it by one base. The rearrangement joins TRBV18 to TRBJ2-4; 9 bases map to TRBD1. CDR3 size: 16 residues. Germline V lookup: CDR1 KGHSH, CDR2 LQKENI. The CDR3 region has the DNA TGTGCCAGCTCACCCGGGACAGGGCCCGCCATAAACATTCAGTACTTC. As protein: CASSPGTGPAINIQYF.

The chain couples TRBV20-1 to TRBJ2-7; D possibly corresponds to TRBD1 (6 bases). CDR3 size: 15 residues. Deletions cut 0 bases from V and 2 bases from J, with 14 bases between. The V gene's germline CDR1 is DFQATT and CDR2 SNEGSKA (reference sequence). This CDR3 reads CSARELLQGTYEQYF. The CDR3 DNA follows: TGCAGTGCTAGAGAGCTTTTACAGGGCACCTACGAGCAGTACTTC.

The rearrangement links TRBV20-1 to TRBJ2-1; 8 bases are a match to TRBD2. Germline CDR1 is DFQATT and CDR2 is SNEGSKA (reference sequence). J gave up 0 bases and V 2 bases, and 18 bases lay outside the gene matches. This CDR3 comprises 20 residues. The CDR3: CSARLLPAGLAGSSYNEQFF. The CDR3 DNA is TGCAGTGCTAGATTACTACCGGCGGGGCTAGCGGGCTCCTCCTACAATGAGCAGTTCTTC.

This clonotype has at least ten counts. V usage is TRBV28 and J usage is TRBJ2-1; tentative D call: TRBD2 (5 bases). The CDR3 is 18 amino acids. Germline CDR1 and CDR2: MDHEN and SYDVKM. V lost 2 bases and J 6 bases, leaving 23 bases between the germline ends. The CDR3: CASSLIVEGYLVGNEQFF. The CDR3 DNA follows: TGTGCCAGCAGTTTAATTGTCGAGGGTTACCTGGTTGGCAATGAGCAGTTCTTC. Supplemented by reference TRBV28 and TRBJ2-1, the full variable domain reads DVKVTQSSRYLVKRTGEKVFLECVQDMDHENMFWYRQDPGLGLRLIYFSYDVKMKEKGDIPEGYSVSREKKERFSLILESASTNQTSMYLCASSLIVEGYLVGNEQFFGPGTRLTVL.

CDR3 region: CASSSGSRNTEAFF. CDR3 bases: TGTGCCAGCAGCTCCGGGTCGAGGAACACTGAAGCTTTCTTT. This chain joins TRBV9 and TRBJ1-1; D remains ambiguous. The CDR3 is 14 residues long. Germline lookup yields CDR1 SGDLS and CDR2 YYNGEE. V gave up 4 bases and J gave up 1 base, with 11 bases separating them.

This clonotype was seen repeatedly, ten times or more. The rearrangement joins TRBV7-9 to TRBJ2-1; a possible D gene is TRBD2 (6 bases). V shed 8 bases and J shed 1 base, with 15 bases lying between them. The CDR3 spans 15 residues. Germline lookup yields CDR1 SEHNR and CDR2 FQNEAQ (reference sequence). Here the CDR3 reads CASATGAASYNEQFF. In DNA form, the CDR3 reads TGTGCCAGCGCTACGGGAGCTGCATCCTACAATGAGCAGTTCTTC.

This clonotype was seen repeatedly, ten times or more. This sequence joins TRBV2 and TRBJ1-1; a weak D match, TRBD1 (6 bases). Germline CDR1 and CDR2: SNHLY and FYNNEI. Trimming left V 4 bases short and J 1 base short, with 10 bases between. The CDR3 consists of 14 residues. The CDR3 loop reads CASSVQGTNTEAFF. In DNA form, the CDR3 reads TGTGCCAGCAGTGTCCAGGGGACGAACACTGAAGCTTTCTTT.

This clonotype was detected ten times or more. This chain links TRBV29-1 with TRBJ2-2; the D gene is possibly TRBD1 (6 bases). CDR3 length: 13 amino acids. CDR1 and CDR2 (germline): SQVTM, ANQGSEA. The V end lost 7 bases, the J end lost 2 bases, and 11 bases lay between the germline ends. The CDR3 DNA is TGCAGCGGGGACAAGCCAAACACCGGGGAGCTGTTTTTT. Its protein product is CSGDKPNTGELFF.